Reported below is one T cell receptor (beta chain). This specimen comes from a study of blood T cell repertoires in COVID-19. The CDR3 covers 15 residues. CDR1 and CDR2 (germline): SGHRS, YFSETQ. The V gene lost 4 bases and the J gene lost 0 bases, with 11 bases spanning the gap. Clones were sequenced by immunoSEQ multiplex PCR, and TCRdb holds only the in-frame ones, with some missing. The table lists around 330,000 clones, around 90% of them singletons. The TCR was taken from a man in his 60s who had recovered from COVID-19. The chain recombines TRBV5-1 with TRBJ1-5; no clear D. The material sequenced was PBMCs or T cells enriched from blood (not recorded which). The CDR3 DNA reads TGCGCCAGCAGCCCTGGACTCATTAGCAATCAGCCCCAGCATTTT. It encodes CASSPGLISNQPQHF.